These T cell receptor beta chains were read from a single sample in a study of blood T cell repertoires in COVID-19. Measured with immunoSEQ multiplex PCR; TCRdb has only the in-frame clones, and not every one. The sample lists roughly 230,000 clones; roughly 85% were seen once. Sequencing was done on a sample of PBMCs or T cells enriched from blood (not recorded which). These receptors came from a woman aged 45-60 years who had been exposed to COVID-19. Both conserved end residues are part of each CDR3. The order of the fields is clone size, J gene, D gene, V gene, CDR3 protein, CDR3 DNA. D genes are given only for firm matches. Clone size is shown for a subset of rows, as once, few, many or a class of expanded clone.

- | TRBJ1-1 | - | TRBV9 | CASSVNPNTEAFF | TGTGCCAGCAGCGTAAATCCTAACACTGAAGCTTTCTTT
- | TRBJ1-2 | TRBD1 | TRBV2 | CASSGQGPNYGYTF | TGTGCCAGCAGCGGACAGGGGCCTAACTATGGCTACACCTTC
few | TRBJ1-2 | - | TRBV6-1 | CASSDRGSSGYTF | TGTGCCAGCAGTGATCGGGGTTCTAGCGGCTACACCTTC
- | TRBJ1-1 | TRBD1 | TRBV19 | CASSIFGGQENTEAFF | TGTGCCAGTAGTATTTTCGGAGGACAGGAGAACACTGAAGCTTTCTTT
- | TRBJ2-7 | TRBD1 | TRBV13 | CASSSRDRGYEQYF | TGTGCCAGCAGCTCACGGGACAGGGGCTACGAGCAGTACTTC
few | TRBJ1-1 | - | TRBV7-6 | CASSLGQNTEAFF | TGTGCCAGCAGCTTGGGACAGAACACTGAAGCTTTCTTT
- | TRBJ1-4 | TRBD1 | TRBV6-5 | CAVSDREREKLFF | TGTGCCGTCTCCGACAGGGAAAGAGAAAAACTGTTTTTT
- | TRBJ2-1 | TRBD1 | TRBV9 | CASREAGGSEQFF | TGTGCCAGCAGGGAGGCAGGGGGCAGTGAGCAGTTCTTC
- | TRBJ1-1 | - | TRBV19 | CASSITGNTEAFF | TGTGCCAGTAGTATTACCGGGAACACTGAAGCTTTCTTT
- | TRBJ1-5 | - | TRBV18 | CASSLYQGGSNQPQHF | TGTGCCAGCTCATTATACCAAGGGGGAAGCAATCAGCCCCAGCATTTT
- | TRBJ2-2 | TRBD1 | TRBV19 | CASSIAPDRRIYF | TGTGCCAGTAGTATAGCTCCGGACAGGAGGATTTATTTT
- | TRBJ1-1 | - | TRBV19 | CASSIRGRASNTEAFF | TGTGCCAGTAGTATACGGGGGAGGGCATCCAACACTGAAGCTTTCTTT
- | TRBJ2-5 | TRBD1 | TRBV2 | CASPKGGQGQETQYF | TGTGCCAGCCCCAAGGGAGGACAGGGACAAGAGACCCAGTACTTC
- | TRBJ1-6 | TRBD1 | TRBV12-3/TRBV12-4 | CAGGQGNSPLHF | TGTGCCGGGGGACAGGGTAATTCACCCCTCCACTTT
- | TRBJ2-5 | - | TRBV18 | CASSPAIQETQYF | TGTGCCAGCTCACCGGCCATCCAAGAGACCCAGTACTTC
- | TRBJ2-1 | TRBD2 | TRBV5-4 | CASSLGAGGYNEQFF | TGTGCCAGCAGCTTGGGAGCGGGGGGGTACAATGAGCAGTTCTTC
once | TRBJ2-1 | TRBD2 | TRBV6-5 | CATGLAGGIGNEQFF | TGTGCCACGGGGCTAGCGGGGGGGATCGGCAATGAGCAGTTCTTC
- | TRBJ1-3 | - | TRBV7-6 | CASSAGTTGNTIYF | TGTGCCAGCAGCGCGGGGACGACTGGAAACACCATATATTTT
- | TRBJ1-1 | - | TRBV7-3 | CASSLDPTNTEAFF | TGTGCCAGCAGCTTAGATCCGACAAACACTGAAGCTTTCTTT
- | TRBJ2-2 | TRBD1 | TRBV12-3/TRBV12-4 | CASRNRGTGELFF | TGTGCCAGCAGAAACAGGGGTACCGGGGAGCTGTTTTTT
- | TRBJ1-2 | - | TRBV7-3 | CASRRIQVYGYTF | TGTGCCAGCAGGCGGATACAGGTTTATGGCTACACCTTC
- | TRBJ2-7 | - | TRBV5-1 | CASSLSAGSYEQYF | TGCGCCAGCAGCTTATCCGCAGGCTCCTACGAGCAGTACTTC
- | TRBJ2-3 | TRBD2 | TRBV6-4 | CASRASGGPVPTDTQYF | TGTGCCAGCAGGGCTAGCGGGGGGCCAGTCCCCACAGATACGCAGTATTTT
- | TRBJ2-3 | - | TRBV5-4 | CASSLGLFDTQYF | TGTGCCAGCAGCTTGGGTCTTTTCGATACGCAGTATTTT
- | TRBJ1-2 | - | TRBV29-1 | CSVVKDSRYGYTF | TGCAGCGTTGTAAAAGACAGTCGCTATGGCTACACCTTC
- | TRBJ1-6 | - | TRBV7-9 | CASSLGAGSRGIPLHF | TGTGCCAGCAGCTTAGGGGCTGGGAGCAGAGGGATACCCCTCCACTTT
- | TRBJ1-5 | - | TRBV18 | CASSETGQFNQPQHF | TGTGCCAGCTCGGAGACCGGACAGTTCAATCAGCCCCAGCATTTT
- | TRBJ1-1 | TRBD1 | TRBV3-1/TRBV3-2 | CASSFGDRANTEAFF | TGTGCCAGCAGCTTCGGGGACAGGGCGAACACTGAAGCTTTCTTT
- | TRBJ1-5 | TRBD1 | TRBV19 | CASSDGTGRRNQPQHF | TGTGCCAGTAGTGACGGGACAGGGAGGCGCAATCAGCCCCAGCATTTT
- | TRBJ2-7 | - | TRBV29-1 | CSVEAGYSDEQYF | TGCAGCGTTGAGGCGGGGTATAGTGACGAGCAGTACTTC
- | TRBJ1-5 | TRBD1 | TRBV7-9 | CASSFGTGNQPQHF | TGTGCCAGCAGCTTCGGGACAGGAAATCAGCCCCAGCATTTT
- | TRBJ1-5 | - | TRBV28 | CASSWLLGNQPQHF | TGTGCCAGCAGCTGGCTTCTTGGCAATCAGCCCCAGCATTTT
- | TRBJ2-7 | TRBD1 | TRBV28 | CASSSPTGKYYEQYF | TGTGCCAGCAGTTCCCCGACAGGGAAATACTACGAGCAGTACTTC
- | TRBJ2-3 | TRBD2 | TRBV15 | CATSRGGGEGTDTQYF | TGTGCCACCAGCAGAGGGGGAGGGGAAGGGACAGATACGCAGTATTTT
- | TRBJ1-2 | - | TRBV4-1 | CASSHRMGGYTF | TGCGCCAGCAGCCACAGGATGGGTGGCTACACCTTC